This T cell receptor (beta chain) is drawn from a study of shared T cell receptors in the human thymus. TCRdb keeps only in-frame clones here, not all; method: immunoSEQ multiplex PCR. The table lists 450,000 to 650,000 clones, around three quarters of them singletons. CDR3 length: 16 residues. CDR1 and CDR2 from the germline V gene are SGHDN and FVKESK. J was trimmed by 8 bases and V by 5 bases; bases with no gene match: 11. The sample also formed part of further work on human thymus T cells.

Sequencing input: thymocytes. The clonotype was recovered from a boy under two years old with a congenital heart defect. The chain combines TRBV14 with TRBJ2-2, with TRBD2 matching 10 bases. Here the CDR3 DNA reads TGTGCCAGCAGCACTCGACTAGCGGGTGCCCTTGGGGAGCTGTTTTTT. Protein product: CASSTRLAGALGELFF.